This record covers a single T cell receptor beta chain. Its antigen specificity is not known. Nothing much larger sits one base from this clone, and base qualities are not available. Graves' hyperthyroidism was defined as stable when no progression to ophthalmopathy occurred over 18 months of follow-up. The hyperthyroidism patients were between 18 and 65 years old and newly diagnosed, with a disease duration of less than 2 months. Exclusion was applied to patients with uncontrolled infections, other autoimmune diseases, pregnancy or lactation. Diagnoses were established on the basis of clinical symptoms, serum thyroxine and TRAb, thyroid ultrasound, and orbital computed tomography. PBMCs were isolated from 8 to 10 ml of fresh peripheral blood by Ficoll-Paque density gradient centrifugation. Total RNA was extracted using Trizol reagent, and RNA quality was assessed on an Agilent 2100 Bioanalyzer. TCR beta CDR3 regions were amplified from RNA transcripts. For the first round of RT-PCR on the TCR CDR3, the HTBI primer set was used together with the Qiagen OneStep RT-PCR kit. A second multiplex PCR round built the libraries, followed by size selection and purification. The libraries were sequenced on an Illumina HiSeq2000 using paired-end 100 bp reads. The paper's processing steps were these. Raw data were processed with SOAPnuke, discarding reads with adapters, uncalled bases, mean Phred below 15, or no exact constant-primer or identifier match. High-quality paired reads were merged using COPE v1.2.5, and each unique nucleotide sequence was defined as a clonotype. MiTCR v1.1 was used to align the clonotypes against IMGT TRBV, TRBD and TRBJ reference segments. The analysis was restricted to V-J combinations with a frequency above 0.0001, which together covered 98% to 99.2% of the repertoires. The TCS score was defined as F50 (clonal expansion) divided by E x V (chaos), with BLOSUM62-based TCRdist calculated between CDR3 peptides within each V-J. Welch's t-statistics and random forest reduced 500 to 550 V-J features to 13, which were used in a naive Bayes classifier (R e1071). TCRdb passed the public sequencing reads through fastp at Q25 and MiXCR, retaining productive beta sequences. Identical CDR3 protein sequences are pooled into one entry, listed with their most common genes and DNA. None of the V and J calls come from the authors' own analysis; TCRdb made them. The sample table shows around 300,000 distinct CDR3 sequences, and around 14% are seen once. 20% to 25% of the sample is held by the ten biggest clonotypes.

This record comes from a study of T cells in Graves' hyperthyroidism and ophthalmopathy (dated by TCRdb to 2018 to 2020). As for the study more broadly: Peripheral blood samples were taken at initial diagnosis, before any treatment was given. To identify TCR V-J signatures that set the groups apart, the researchers used a discovery cohort of 100 patients, made up of 40 to 45 with Graves' ophthalmopathy and some 58 with stable Graves' hyperthyroidism. An independent validation cohort of about 20 hyperthyroidism patients and approximately 16 patients who later progressed to ophthalmopathy tested prospective prediction of ophthalmopathy. The 75 to 100 discovery patients were randomly split 7:3 into training and test sets. In six Graves' hyperthyroidism patients, the study also compared T-cell repertoires from thyroid tissue with T-cell repertoires from blood. After blood sampling, hyperthyroidism patients were treated with methimazole at a starting dose of 30 mg daily, and ophthalmopathy patients were treated with high-dose intravenous methylprednisolone. The paper reports TCR Vbeta CDR3 sequencing of approximately 140 peripheral blood samples: under 45 ophthalmopathy, fewer than 80 hyperthyroidism and approximately 17 progressor patients.

CDR1 and CDR2, looked up from the germline V gene, are SQVTM and ANQGSEA. V was cut back by 7 bases and J by 2 bases, leaving a gap of 10 bases between them. The CDR3 spans 12 residues, from the cysteine through the phenylalanine. The entry retains the CDR3 DNA only, 36 bases that are in frame from base 1. General conclusions and limits of the study: Sample size was not statistically predetermined, and investigators were not blinded to group allocation. A model built on a 13 V-J signature distinguished ophthalmopathy from stable hyperthyroidism, reaching about 88% sensitivity and 81% to 83% specificity in cross-validation and 80%/75% in testing. In validation, the model predicted progression to ophthalmopathy a median of roughly 6.2 months before onset, with roughly 70% sensitivity and roughly 73% specificity. Most expanded thyroid clonotypes (frequency above 0.001) were also detected in blood, suggesting blood repertoires may reflect thyroid immune responses.

The sequence joins TRBV29-1 to TRBJ2-3, with the D gene too uncertain to name. The receptor comes from a woman in her twenties or thirties with Graves' hyperthyroidism. Sequencing was carried out using blood. CDR3 loop: CSAREATDTQYF. The DNA sequence is as follows: TGCAGCGCTAGGGAAGCCACAGATACGCAGTATTTT.